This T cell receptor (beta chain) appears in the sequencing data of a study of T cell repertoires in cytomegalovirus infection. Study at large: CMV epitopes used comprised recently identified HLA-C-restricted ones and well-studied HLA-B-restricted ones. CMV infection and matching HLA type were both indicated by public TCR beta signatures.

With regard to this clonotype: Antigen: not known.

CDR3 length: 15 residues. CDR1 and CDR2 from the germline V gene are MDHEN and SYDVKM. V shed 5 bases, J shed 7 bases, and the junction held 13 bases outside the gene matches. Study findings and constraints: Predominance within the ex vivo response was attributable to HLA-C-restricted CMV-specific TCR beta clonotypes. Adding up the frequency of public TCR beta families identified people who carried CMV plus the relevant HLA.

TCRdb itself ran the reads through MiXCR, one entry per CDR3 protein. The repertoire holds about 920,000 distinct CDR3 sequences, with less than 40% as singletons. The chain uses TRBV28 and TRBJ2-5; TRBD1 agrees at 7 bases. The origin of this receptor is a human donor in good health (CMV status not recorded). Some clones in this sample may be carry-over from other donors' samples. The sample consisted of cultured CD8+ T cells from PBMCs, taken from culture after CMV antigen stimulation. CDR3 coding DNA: TGTGCCAGCAGTCCCCGAAAGTGGCCAGGGGGGACCCAGTACTTC. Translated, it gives CASSPRKWPGGTQYF.